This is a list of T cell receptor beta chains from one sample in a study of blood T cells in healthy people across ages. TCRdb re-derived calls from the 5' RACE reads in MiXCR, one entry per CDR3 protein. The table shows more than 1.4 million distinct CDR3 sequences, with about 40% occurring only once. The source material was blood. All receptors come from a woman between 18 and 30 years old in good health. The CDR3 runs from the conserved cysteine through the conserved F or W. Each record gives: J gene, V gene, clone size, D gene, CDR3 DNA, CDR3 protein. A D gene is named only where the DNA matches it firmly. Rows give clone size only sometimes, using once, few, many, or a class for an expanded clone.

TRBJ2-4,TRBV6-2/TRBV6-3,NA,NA,TGTGCCAGCAGTTACGTGAAGGGTGAGATAGCCAAAAACATTCAGTACTTC,CASSYVKGEIAKNIQYF
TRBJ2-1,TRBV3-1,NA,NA,TGTGCCAGCAGCCCTGGATTTCTGCGGGCCACCAATGAGCAGTTCTTC,CASSPGFLRATNEQFF
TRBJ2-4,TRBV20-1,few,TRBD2,TGCAGTGCTAGAGAGAAACTAGCGGGACAAAACATTCAGTACTTC,CSAREKLAGQNIQYF
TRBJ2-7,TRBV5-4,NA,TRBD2,TGTGCCAGCAGCCCCGGAGCTAGCGGGGGTCTCGGCAATGAGCAGTACTTC,CASSPGASGGLGNEQYF
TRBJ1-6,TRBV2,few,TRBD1,TGTGCCAGCGGGACAGTCGATTCACCCCTCCACTTT,CASGTVDSPLHF
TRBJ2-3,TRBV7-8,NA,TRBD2,TGTGCCAGCAGCTTAGCTAGCGGGGGAACACAGAAGACGCAGTATTTT,CASSLASGGTQKTQYF
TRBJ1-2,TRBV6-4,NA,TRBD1,TGTGCCAGCGGTGACCAGGGGGCACGTGGCTACACCTTC,CASGDQGARGYTF
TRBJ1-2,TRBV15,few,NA,TGTGCCACCAGCAGTACAGGGTATAATGGCTACACCTTC,CATSSTGYNGYTF
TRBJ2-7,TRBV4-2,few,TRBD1,TGTGCCAGCAGCCAGCTGGACAGGGAGGCCGAGCAGTACTTC,CASSQLDREAEQYF
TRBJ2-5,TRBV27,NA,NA,TGTGCCAGCAGCCAACAGGGTCCTCCGTCCCATGAGCAGTACTTC,CASSQQGPPSHEQYF
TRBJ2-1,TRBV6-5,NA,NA,TGTGCCAGCAGTTACATGGATCCCTACAATGAGCAGTTCTTC,CASSYMDPYNEQFF
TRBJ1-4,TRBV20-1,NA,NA,TGCAGTGCTCATTTAGGGACAAGGAAGGGGTATGAAAAACTGTTTTTT,CSAHLGTRKGYEKLFF
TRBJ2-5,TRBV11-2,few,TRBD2,TGTGCCAGCAGCCGGCTAGCGGGGGAACAAGAGACCCAGTACTTC,CASSRLAGEQETQYF
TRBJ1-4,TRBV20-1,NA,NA,TGCAGTGCTAGGGGATCCTTTTCTACAACTAATGAAAAACTGTTTTTT,CSARGSFSTTNEKLFF
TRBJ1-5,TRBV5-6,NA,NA,TGTGCCAGCAGCCCCAGTCCCAATCAGCCCCAGCATTTT,CASSPSPNQPQHF
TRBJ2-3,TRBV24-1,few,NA,TGTGCCACCAGTGATCCGTCCGACCGGGTCCTTACGCAGTATTTT,CATSDPSDRVLTQYF
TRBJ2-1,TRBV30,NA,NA,TGTGCCTGGAGCCCCGCGGCTAGCGTGTTCTTC,CAWSPAASVFF
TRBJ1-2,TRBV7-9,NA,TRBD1,TGTGCCAGCAGCACCCCCGGCGGGACAGGGGACCTCTATGGCTACACCTTC,CASSTPGGTGDLYGYTF
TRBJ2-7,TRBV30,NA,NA,TGTGCCTGGAGTGGACAGAGTGCCTACGAGCAGTACTTC,CAWSGQSAYEQYF
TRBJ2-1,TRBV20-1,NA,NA,TGCAGTGCTATTGCCGATAGCGGTCCCAATGAGCAGTTCTTC,CSAIADSGPNEQFF
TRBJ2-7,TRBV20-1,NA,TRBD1,TGCAGTGCCCAGGACAGGGCTTCCTACGAGCAGTACTTC,CSAQDRASYEQYF
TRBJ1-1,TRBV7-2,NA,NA,TGTGCCAGCAGCATGCGACAGGACCTAGACACTGAAGCTTTCTTT,CASSMRQDLDTEAFF
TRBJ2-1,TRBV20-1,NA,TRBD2,TGCAGTGCTAGGTTGACTAGCGGGGGCTATGAGCAGTTCTTC,CSARLTSGGYEQFF
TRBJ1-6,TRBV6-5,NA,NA,TGTGCCAGCACCGAGAGAGGACTTCATTCACCCCTCCACTTT,CASTERGLHSPLHF
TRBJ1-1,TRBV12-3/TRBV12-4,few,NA,TGTGCCAGCACCCCCCAGCGGCCTGAAGCTTTCTTT,CASTPQRPEAFF
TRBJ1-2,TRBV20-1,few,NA,TGCAGTGCTAGCTATCGCAAGAACTCAGGGTTGGGGGGCGGCTACACCTTC,CSASYRKNSGLGGGYTF
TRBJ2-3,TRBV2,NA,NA,TGTGCCAGCAGGGGTGGGGGAAAGACGGGAGATACGCAGTATTTT,CASRGGGKTGDTQYF
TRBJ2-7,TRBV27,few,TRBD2,TGTGCCAGCAGTTTATCGGTCCAGGGAGGGTCCTACGAGCAGTACTTC,CASSLSVQGGSYEQYF
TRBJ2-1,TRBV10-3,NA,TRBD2,TGTGCCACCAGTGGATTCGGGACTAGCGTCAATGAGCAGTTCTTC,CATSGFGTSVNEQFF
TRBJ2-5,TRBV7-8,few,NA,TGTGCCAGCAGCTCTGGAGTGTCCGGAGAGACCCAGTACTTC,CASSSGVSGETQYF
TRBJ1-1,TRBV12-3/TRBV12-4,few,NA,TGTGCCAGCAGTTTTCAGTCGGGGGCCAGGGGCACTGAAGCTTTCTTT,CASSFQSGARGTEAFF
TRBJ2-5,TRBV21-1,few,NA,TGTGCCAGCAGCAAATCTTCCGAGGGCCCCCCGCAAGAGACCCAGTACTTC,CASSKSSEGPPQETQYF
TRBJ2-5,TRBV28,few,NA,TGTGCCAGCAGTTTAGTCCAAGACAAAAGAGAGTACTTC,CASSLVQDKREYF
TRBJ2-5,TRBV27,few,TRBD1,TGTGCCAGCAGTTTACAGGGGGCGGGGACCCAGTACTTC,CASSLQGAGTQYF
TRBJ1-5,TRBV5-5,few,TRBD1,TGTGCCAGCAGCGCCATAACAGGGGATGGCAATCAGCCCCAGCATTTT,CASSAITGDGNQPQHF
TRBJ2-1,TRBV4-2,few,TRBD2,TGTGCCAGCAGCCAAGAACTAGCGGGGGGTTCTGGTAGTGAGCAGTTCTTC,CASSQELAGGSGSEQFF
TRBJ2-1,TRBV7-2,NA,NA,TGTGCCAGCAGCTTAGATGGTTTCTACAATGAGCAGTTCTTC,CASSLDGFYNEQFF
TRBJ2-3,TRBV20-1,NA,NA,TGCAGTGCAAGGGGGGCTGTGGGTCCCCCAGATACGCAGTATTTT,CSARGAVGPPDTQYF
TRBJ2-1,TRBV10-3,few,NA,TGTGCCATCGGGGGTTCCTCCTACAATGAGCAGTTCTTC,CAIGGSSYNEQFF
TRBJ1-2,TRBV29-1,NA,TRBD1,TGCAGCGCCAAGGGACAGGGGGCCGACTACACCTTC,CSAKGQGADYTF
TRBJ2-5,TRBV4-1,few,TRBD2,TGCGCCAGCAGCCACCCCTTACTAGCGGGAGAAGAGACCCAGTACTTC,CASSHPLLAGEETQYF
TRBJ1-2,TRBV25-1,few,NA,TGTGCCAGCAGTGAAAGTGGTCAGTACTATGGCTACACCTTC,CASSESGQYYGYTF
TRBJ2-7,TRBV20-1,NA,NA,TGCAGTGCACTTCAAATGGGGAGCGAGCAGTACTTC,CSALQMGSEQYF
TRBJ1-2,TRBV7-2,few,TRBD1,TGTGCCAGCAGTGCTACGGGACAGGGCTATGGCTACACCTTC,CASSATGQGYGYTF
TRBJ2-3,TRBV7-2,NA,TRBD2,TGTGCCAGCAGCCTCGACCCTACTACGAGCGGGAGGGCCGGAAATACGCAGTATTTT,CASSLDPTTSGRAGNTQYF
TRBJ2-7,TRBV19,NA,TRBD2,TGTGCCAGTAGTATGGCGGGGGAGAGCTCCTACGAGCAGTACTTC,CASSMAGESSYEQYF
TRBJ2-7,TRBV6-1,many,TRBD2,TGTGCCAGCAGTGTGGGAGCGGGAGAGACCTACGAGCAGTACTTC,CASSVGAGETYEQYF
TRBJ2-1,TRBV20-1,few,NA,TGCAGTGCTGATGAGGGGGCCTACAATGAGCAGTTCTTC,CSADEGAYNEQFF
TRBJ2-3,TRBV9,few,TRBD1,TGTGCCAGCAGCGCCCCCCGAGGGGGCGCAGATACGCAGTATTTT,CASSAPRGGADTQYF
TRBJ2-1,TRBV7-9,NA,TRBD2,TGTGCCAGCAGCTCCGGACTAGCAGGGTTCTTC,CASSSGLAGFF
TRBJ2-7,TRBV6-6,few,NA,TGTGCCAGCAGGTCCGCAGGGGTCGGTTACGAGCAGTACTTC,CASRSAGVGYEQYF
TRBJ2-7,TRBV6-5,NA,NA,TGTGCCAGCAAAGGGTCGCTAGGCTACGAGCAGTACTTC,CASKGSLGYEQYF
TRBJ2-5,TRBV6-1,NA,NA,TGTGCCAGCACCACGGACTATTTTGAGACCCAGTACTTC,CASTTDYFETQYF